This T cell receptor beta chain is drawn from a study of cytomegalovirus exposure and HLA in healthy donors. The study's findings and limits: Earlier analysis found most TCR beta V segments productive about 90% or about 30% of the time. An analysis was carried out later, and it reportedly showed fewer N-insertions in an Asian-associated ancestry cluster than the roughly 700-donor mean. Per published accounts, TCR beta sequences correctly predicted the HLA-A and HLA-B alleles of most subjects.

PCR employed 60 Vbeta and 13 Jbeta primers. Sequencing used immunoSEQ multiplex PCR; TCRdb keeps in-frame clones, though not all of them. The sample includes 150,000 to 200,000 clones, roughly 80% seen only once; the top ten take 4.9%. In regard to this clone: Its cognate antigen is unknown.

With 4 bases removed from V and 5 bases from J, the gap between germline ends came to 19 bases. CDR1 and CDR2 from the germline V gene are SGHRS and YFSETQ. This CDR3 contains 17 residues. The source of this sequence is a male donor in good health and CMV-seronegative. V usage is TRBV5-1 and J usage is TRBJ2-6; maybe TRBD1 (6 bases). The material sequenced was PBMCs. The CDR3 sequence is CASSTYREGVWANVLTF. CDR3 bases: TGCGCCAGCAGCACCTACAGGGAAGGGGTCTGGGCCAACGTCCTGACTTTC.